Listed below are T cell receptor beta chains from one sample, sequenced in a study of post-analysis software for immune sequencing data. TCRdb itself ran the PCR reads through MiXCR, one entry per CDR3 protein. Here the sample spans about 680,000 distinct CDR3 sequences, approximately 60% being singletons. Input material: blood. The receptors shown here come from a girl aged 2 to 9 with multiple sclerosis. The CDR3 runs from the conserved cysteine through the conserved F or W. Each record gives: D gene, J gene, CDR3 length, V gene, clone size, CDR3 protein, CDR3 DNA. D genes are given only for firm matches. Clone size is not always given. Where it is, it says once, few, many or a class for expanded clones.

>TRBD2|TRBJ2-1|20|TRBV5-1|.
CASSLGGTSGRVHSYNEQFF
TGCGCCAGCAGCTTGGGGGGTACTAGCGGGAGGGTCCACTCCTACAATGAGCAGTTCTTC
>.|TRBJ2-7|14|TRBV3-1|few
CASSQGLEGHEQYF
TGTGCCAGCAGCCAAGGACTAGAGGGCCACGAGCAGTACTTC
>TRBD1|TRBJ1-1|13|TRBV29-1|.
CSVEQGGKTEAFF
TGCAGCGTGGAACAGGGGGGTAAAACTGAAGCTTTCTTT
>.|TRBJ2-1|10|TRBV29-1|few
CSVGSWEQFF
TGCAGCGTAGGCAGTTGGGAGCAGTTCTTC
>.|TRBJ1-2|13|TRBV7-9|few
CASSLVEAYGYTF
TGCGCCAGCAGCTTAGTGGAGGCCTATGGCTACACCTTC
>.|TRBJ2-2|12|TRBV29-1|.
CSMGRGTGELFF
TGCAGCATGGGTCGAGGCACCGGGGAGCTGTTTTTT
>TRBD2|TRBJ2-1|19|TRBV25-1|.
CASSDPSGSALRPYNEQFF
TGTGCCAGCAGTGATCCCAGCGGGAGTGCTCTCAGACCCTACAATGAGCAGTTCTTC
>.|TRBJ1-4|12|TRBV29-1|.
CSVRQSSEKLFF
TGCAGCGTTAGACAGTCTAGTGAAAAACTGTTTTTT
>.|TRBJ2-1|15|TRBV24-1|.
CATSEGSRSYNEQFF
TGTGCCACCAGTGAGGGGAGTCGCTCCTACAATGAGCAGTTCTTC
>TRBD1|TRBJ1-2|12|TRBV7-9|few
CASRDRDYGYTF
TGTGCCAGCAGGGACAGGGACTATGGCTACACCTTC
>TRBD1|TRBJ2-1|14|TRBV7-2|once
CASSLPDRGNEQFF
TGTGCCAGCAGCTTACCGGACAGGGGAAATGAGCAGTTCTTC
>.|TRBJ2-3|13|TRBV7-3|.
CASSGRITDTQYF
TGTGCCAGCAGCGGAAGAATCACAGATACGCAGTATTTT
>TRBD1|TRBJ2-5|16|TRBV10-3|.
CAISDFGQGSQETQYF
TGTGCCATCAGTGACTTCGGACAGGGCAGCCAAGAGACCCAGTACTTC
>.|TRBJ1-5|13|TRBV7-2|.
CASSLGDYQPQHF
TGTGCCAGCAGCTTAGGTGATTACCAGCCCCAGCATTTT
>.|TRBJ2-1|12|TRBV20-1|.
CSARPTSNEQFF
TGCAGTGCTAGGCCCACCTCCAATGAGCAGTTCTTC
>.|TRBJ2-7|14|TRBV18|few
CASSPTTWDYEQYF
TGTGCCAGCTCACCAACAACGTGGGACTACGAGCAGTACTTC
>TRBD1|TRBJ1-4|14|TRBV20-1|.
CSAAPGTGEEKLFF
TGCAGTGCTGCCCCCGGGACAGGGGAGGAAAAACTGTTTTTT
>.|TRBJ1-6|18|TRBV7-8|.
CASSFTSQGSTYNSPLHF
TGTGCCAGCAGCTTCACTTCCCAGGGTAGCACCTATAATTCACCCCTCCACTTT
>.|TRBJ2-1|13|TRBV27|few
CASSFKTSDEQFF
TGTGCCAGCAGTTTTAAGACAAGCGATGAGCAGTTCTTC
>.|TRBJ2-7|16|TRBV5-1|.
CASSWGWGLQNYEQYF
TGCGCCAGCAGCTGGGGGTGGGGGCTACAGAACTACGAGCAGTACTTC
>.|TRBJ2-1|14|TRBV7-2|.
CASSFGGNYNEQFF
TGTGCCAGCAGCTTCGGGGGAAACTACAATGAGCAGTTCTTC
>.|TRBJ2-7|12|TRBV14|few
CASSDTGNEQYF
TGTGCCAGCAGTGACACAGGGAACGAGCAGTACTTC
>TRBD2|TRBJ2-3|15|TRBV5-1|.
CASSFGGRSTDTQYF
TGCGCCAGCAGCTTCGGCGGGAGAAGCACAGATACGCAGTATTTT
>TRBD1|TRBJ2-7|12|TRBV12-3/TRBV12-4|.
CASSKSDRTQYF
TGTGCCAGCAGTAAGTCGGACAGGACGCAGTACTTC
>TRBD2|TRBJ2-1|15|TRBV10-3|once
CAISDGRVRYNEQFF
TGTGCCATCAGTGACGGGAGGGTACGCTACAATGAGCAGTTCTTC
>.|TRBJ1-1|13|TRBV10-3|.
CAIRLDVNTEAFF
TGCGCCATCAGGTTGGACGTTAACACTGAAGCTTTCTTT
>TRBD1|TRBJ1-1|15|TRBV11-2|few
CASSLVGTENTEAFF
TGTGCCAGCAGCTTAGTTGGGACAGAGAACACTGAAGCTTTCTTT
>.|TRBJ1-2|13|TRBV29-1|.
CSVEIGGEYGYTF
TGCAGCGTTGAAATCGGGGGAGAGTATGGCTACACCTTC
>TRBD1|TRBJ2-5|13|TRBV20-1|.
CSASDRGHGTQYF
TGCAGTGCCAGCGACAGGGGGCATGGGACCCAGTACTTC
>.|TRBJ1-2|17|TRBV7-2|few
CASSLLRVGVLSYGYTF
TGTGCCAGCAGCTTACTCCGGGTAGGGGTTCTTTCCTATGGCTACACCTTC
>.|TRBJ2-1|14|TRBV24-1|few
CATSGRGSWDEQFF
TGTGCCACCAGTGGAAGGGGCTCCTGGGATGAGCAGTTCTTC
>.|TRBJ2-3|16|TRBV12-3/TRBV12-4|.
CASSPRGRVNTDTQYF
TGTGCCAGCAGCCCCCGAGGGCGGGTGAACACAGATACGCAGTATTTT
>TRBD2|TRBJ2-1|14|TRBV20-1|once
CSASRAGSLNEQFF
TGCAGTGCTAGCCGAGCGGGGTCTCTCAATGAGCAGTTCTTC
>TRBD1|TRBJ1-2|14|TRBV12-3/TRBV12-4|.
CASSIQGAHYGYTF
TGTGCCAGCAGTATACAGGGGGCGCACTATGGCTACACCTTC
>.|TRBJ2-1|17|TRBV20-1|.
CSARPTQGIFSYNEQFF
TGCAGTGCTAGACCCACTCAGGGGATCTTCTCCTACAATGAGCAGTTCTTC
>TRBD2|TRBJ2-1|15|TRBV27|.
CASSTGTSGFNEQFF
TGTGCCAGCAGTACCGGGACTAGCGGGTTCAATGAGCAGTTCTTC
>.|TRBJ1-6|18|TRBV6-5|.
CASSYSGRPGSYNSPLHF
TGTGCCAGCAGTTACAGCGGGAGACCGGGCTCCTATAATTCACCCCTCCACTTT
>.|TRBJ2-3|17|TRBV4-1|.
CASSQEGRTAGTDTQYF
TGCGCCAGCAGCCAAGAGGGCCGGACAGCTGGCACAGATACGCAGTATTTT
>.|TRBJ1-6|14|TRBV4-3|few
CASSQDPNNSPLHF
TGCGCCAGCAGCCAAGATCCCAATAATTCACCCCTCCACTTT
>.|TRBJ2-3|15|TRBV5-1|.
CASSLQSSRTDTQYF
TGCGCCAGCAGCTTACAATCAAGTAGGACAGATACGCAGTATTTT
>.|TRBJ1-2|19|TRBV6-2/TRBV6-3|.
CASSYSTEFERSWDYGYTF
TGTGCCAGCAGTTACTCGACTGAGTTCGAAAGGTCATGGGACTATGGATACACCTTC
>.|TRBJ2-2|15|TRBV20-1|.
CSARDVRGITGELFF
TGCAGTGCTAGAGACGTTCGCGGGATTACCGGGGAGCTGTTTTTT
>.|TRBJ2-1|13|TRBV29-1|.
CSVEGFLDNEQFF
TGCAGCGTTGAAGGTTTCCTAGACAATGAGCAGTTCTTC
>.|TRBJ2-1|13|TRBV5-1|few
CASSLEGPNEQFF
TGCGCCAGCAGCTTGGAGGGGCCCAATGAGCAGTTCTTC
>.|TRBJ2-1|15|TRBV4-3|once
CASSQESEYYNEQFF
TGCGCCAGCAGCCAAGAATCGGAGTATTACAATGAGCAGTTCTTC
>.|TRBJ2-7|12|TRBV5-1|.
CASSLEAGEQYF
TGCGCCAGCAGCTTGGAAGCGGGCGAGCAGTACTTC
>TRBD1|TRBJ2-1|15|TRBV15|few
CATSRDRGRGNEQFF
TGTGCCACCAGCAGGGACAGGGGGAGAGGTAATGAGCAGTTCTTC
>TRBD2|TRBJ2-5|15|TRBV7-9|.
CASRRTSANQETQYF
TGTGCCAGCCGGCGGACTAGCGCTAACCAAGAGACCCAGTACTTC